This T cell receptor (beta chain) came from a study of blood T cells in healthy people across ages. The length of the CDR3 is 14 residues. CDR1 SGHDN and CDR2 FVKESK come from the germline V gene. Deletions cut 0 bases from V and 9 bases from J, with 12 bases between. Notes on this clonotype: As yet, its antigen is unknown.

Primers used in a second PCR of about 6 to 11 cycles were a sample-barcoded 5' primer and a J-beta primer mix. A tag from a template-switch adaptor with 12 random nucleotides marked each cDNA molecule. One entry per CDR3 protein results from TCRdb running MiXCR on the 5' RACE reads. The table includes more than 500,000 distinct CDR3 sequences, roughly 28% detected once. Study-level findings and limits: Across samples, TCR beta diversity tracked strongly with naive T cell percentage. Older individuals had lower TCR beta diversity per million T cells (the decline was roughly linear). PBMC samples, being unsorted, prevented any conclusive comparison of naive and antigen-experienced cells.

The source material was blood. The V call is TRBV14, the J call TRBJ2-1; tentatively, D is TRBD1 (5 bases). This TCR was recovered from a woman between 65 and 79 years old in good health. The CDR3 sequence is CASSQEVREGEQFF. The CDR3, as DNA: TGTGCCAGCAGCCAAGAAGTCAGGGAAGGTGAGCAGTTCTTC. The full variable domain, rest sourced from reference TRBV14 and TRBJ2-1, is EAGVTQFPSHSVIEKGQTVTLRCDPISGHDNLYWYRRVMGKEIKFLLHFVKESKQDESGMPNNRFLAERTGGTYSTLKVQPAELEDSGVYFCASSQEVREGEQFFGPGTRLTVL.